These 2 T cell receptor beta chains were all obtained from the same sample, sequenced in a study of shared clonotypes between healthy human individuals. TCRdb keeps only in-frame clones here, not all; method: immunoSEQ multiplex PCR. Of 1.5 million to 1.9 million clones in the sample, 95% to 99% were seen once. Material: naive CD4+ T cells sorted from blood. This sample's subset: CD45RA+ positively selected. The receptors originated from a man between 25 and 39 years old in good health.

This clone has just one count. The chain carries TRBV11-3 and TRBJ2-2; D unresolved. Germline lookup yields CDR1 SGHNT and CDR2 YENEEA. This CDR3 has 12 amino acids. Trimming took 2 bases from V and 7 from J, leaving 5 bases between them. The CDR3, as DNA: TGTGCCAGCAGCTTACATAGCGGGGAGCTGTTTTTT. Residues: CASSLHSGELFF.

V and J are TRBV5-8 and TRBJ2-7, with 11 bases that match TRBD2. J was trimmed by 2 bases and V by 2 bases; bases with no gene match: 3. This CDR3 has 15 residues. The V gene's germline CDR1 is SGHTS and CDR2 YDEGEE. The CDR3 DNA sequence: TGTGCCAGCAGCTTCGGGACTAGCGGTACCTACGAGCAGTACTTC. This encodes CASSFGTSGTYEQYF.